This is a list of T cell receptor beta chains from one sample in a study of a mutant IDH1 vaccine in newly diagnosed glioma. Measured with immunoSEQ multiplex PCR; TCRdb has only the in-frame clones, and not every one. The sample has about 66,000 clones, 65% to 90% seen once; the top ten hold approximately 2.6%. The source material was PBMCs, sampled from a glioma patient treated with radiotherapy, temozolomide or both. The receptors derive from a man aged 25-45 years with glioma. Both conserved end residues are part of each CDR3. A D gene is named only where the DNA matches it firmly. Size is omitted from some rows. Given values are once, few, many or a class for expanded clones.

DNA: TGTGCCAGCAGCCCCGGACTACTTTACTACAATGAGCAGTTCTTC
CDR3: CASSPGLLYYNEQFF
D: .
J: TRBJ2-1
V: TRBV9
size: few

DNA: TGTGCCAGTAGTATAGTCGGGGGGCTAGTAGACACCGGGGAGCTGTTTTTT
CDR3: CASSIVGGLVDTGELFF
D: .
J: TRBJ2-2
V: TRBV19
size: .

DNA: TGTGCCAGCAGCATCTCGCTGGGCAATTCACCCCTCCACTTT
CDR3: CASSISLGNSPLHF
D: .
J: TRBJ1-6
V: TRBV27
size: .

DNA: TGTGCCATCAGTGAGTCGCTGAGGGAAAGGGCTGTGAACACTGAAGCTTTCTTT
CDR3: CAISESLRERAVNTEAFF
D: .
J: TRBJ1-1
V: TRBV10-3
size: .

DNA: TGTGCCAGCAGTGTTGGCCTAGCGGGGGCAGATACGCAGTATTTT
CDR3: CASSVGLAGADTQYF
D: TRBD2
J: TRBJ2-3
V: TRBV6-1
size: .

DNA: TGTGCCAGCACAGGCCGGGGGGCTTTGAACACTGAAGCTTTCTTT
CDR3: CASTGRGALNTEAFF
D: .
J: TRBJ1-1
V: TRBV11-2
size: few

DNA: TGTGCCAGCTCACCGAGGGGGACTAGCGGGCCCAACGAGCAGTACTTC
CDR3: CASSPRGTSGPNEQYF
D: TRBD2
J: TRBJ2-7
V: TRBV18
size: .

DNA: TGTGCCAGTAGGCAACCTCCCGGGGAGCTGTTTTTT
CDR3: CASRQPPGELFF
D: .
J: TRBJ2-2
V: TRBV19
size: .

DNA: TGTGCCAGCTGCAGGGATAGCAATCAGCCCCAGCATTTT
CDR3: CASCRDSNQPQHF
D: .
J: TRBJ1-5
V: TRBV2
size: medium-sized

DNA: TGTGCCAGCAACGAGCAGTTCTTC
CDR3: CASNEQFF
D: .
J: TRBJ2-1
V: TRBV5-8
size: .

DNA: TGTGCCAGCAGCCGATGGACTAGCCGCAGCTCCTACAATGAGCAGTTCTTC
CDR3: CASSRWTSRSSYNEQFF
D: TRBD2
J: TRBJ2-1
V: TRBV7-9
size: once

DNA: TGCGCCAGCAGGGATGACTCTGGAAACACCATATATTTT
CDR3: CASRDDSGNTIYF
D: .
J: TRBJ1-3
V: TRBV5-1
size: .

DNA: TGTGCCATCCTCGGGGCGGGCTACAATGAGCAGTTCTTC
CDR3: CAILGAGYNEQFF
D: .
J: TRBJ2-1
V: TRBV6-1
size: once

DNA: TGTGCCAGCAGTTGGTTACAGGGGAATGGCTACACCTTC
CDR3: CASSWLQGNGYTF
D: TRBD1
J: TRBJ1-2
V: TRBV28
size: .

DNA: TGTGCCAGCAGTTACTCGGGGGTGTCGGATGAAAAACTGTTTTTT
CDR3: CASSYSGVSDEKLFF
D: .
J: TRBJ1-4
V: TRBV6-6
size: once

DNA: TGTGCCAGCTCACCCCGGGGGGGGGTAAGCAATCAGCCCCAGCATTTT
CDR3: CASSPRGGVSNQPQHF
D: .
J: TRBJ1-5
V: TRBV18
size: .

DNA: TGTGCCAGCAGTTCCTCCCCCGGGGAGCTGTTTTTT
CDR3: CASSSSPGELFF
D: .
J: TRBJ2-2
V: TRBV6-5
size: .

DNA: TGTGCCAGCCTTCCCCCCGGGACTAGAAATGAGCAGTTCTTC
CDR3: CASLPPGTRNEQFF
D: TRBD2
J: TRBJ2-1
V: TRBV28
size: .

DNA: TGTGCCAGCAGCTTATTGGGGAATGAAAAACTGTTTTTT
CDR3: CASSLLGNEKLFF
D: .
J: TRBJ1-4
V: TRBV7-9
size: few

DNA: TGCAGCGTTACCGGGCGGCAGCAGAACACTGAAGCTTTCTTT
CDR3: CSVTGRQQNTEAFF
D: .
J: TRBJ1-1
V: TRBV29-1
size: few

DNA: TGTGCCAGCACCCTCAGGACTAGCGGGGGGAAAGAGACCCAGTACTTC
CDR3: CASTLRTSGGKETQYF
D: TRBD2
J: TRBJ2-5
V: TRBV7-9
size: .

DNA: TGTGCCAGCAGCAAACCTTGGACAGGGGATCCCCCCGGGGAGCTGTTTTTT
CDR3: CASSKPWTGDPPGELFF
D: .
J: TRBJ2-2
V: TRBV21-1
size: .

DNA: TGTGCCAGCAGCGCCGACAGGGGGAGAGACACTGAAGCTTTCTTT
CDR3: CASSADRGRDTEAFF
D: TRBD1
J: TRBJ1-1
V: TRBV9
size: .

DNA: TGCAGTGCAACGCGGGGAGATACGCAGTATTTT
CDR3: CSATRGDTQYF
D: .
J: TRBJ2-3
V: TRBV20-1
size: .

DNA: TGTGCCAGTAGGGCGACAGTTACTAGCACAGATACGCAGTATTTT
CDR3: CASRATVTSTDTQYF
D: .
J: TRBJ2-3
V: TRBV19
size: once

DNA: TGCAGCGTTGAGTGGGGGGCGGGCACAGATACGCAGTATTTT
CDR3: CSVEWGAGTDTQYF
D: .
J: TRBJ2-3
V: TRBV29-1
size: .

DNA: TGCGCCAGCAGCTTGTGGGCCGGGGAGCTGTTTTTT
CDR3: CASSLWAGELFF
D: .
J: TRBJ2-2
V: TRBV5-1
size: .

DNA: TGTGCCAGCAGCTTAGGGGGGCGGGCTAGCGGCTACGAGCAGTACTTC
CDR3: CASSLGGRASGYEQYF
D: TRBD2
J: TRBJ2-7
V: TRBV13
size: once

DNA: TGTGCCAGCAGTCCGGGACAGCGCGTGAACACTGAAGCTTTCTTT
CDR3: CASSPGQRVNTEAFF
D: TRBD1
J: TRBJ1-1
V: TRBV6-5
size: .

DNA: TGTGCCAGTAGTACGGACCCGGATGGGTCACCCCTCCACTTT
CDR3: CASSTDPDGSPLHF
D: .
J: TRBJ1-6
V: TRBV19
size: .

DNA: TGTGCCAGTAGTCTCATACAGGGTCGCTACACCTTC
CDR3: CASSLIQGRYTF
D: .
J: TRBJ1-2
V: TRBV19
size: .

DNA: TGCGCCAGCAGTGCCTTGGCTTCGGCCCGAATAAATACAGATACGCAGTATTTT
CDR3: CASSALASARINTDTQYF
D: .
J: TRBJ2-3
V: TRBV10-2
size: .

DNA: TGTGCCAGCAGCTTCCCACCGGGACAGCGGAACACTGAAGCTTTCTTT
CDR3: CASSFPPGQRNTEAFF
D: TRBD1
J: TRBJ1-1
V: TRBV7-9
size: .

DNA: TGTGCCAGCAGCCCGCGGGGCGCAAACTATGGCTACACCTTC
CDR3: CASSPRGANYGYTF
D: .
J: TRBJ1-2
V: TRBV2
size: few

DNA: TGTGCCAGCAGCTCGGCTGGGTGGGGAACCGGGGAGCTGTTTTTT
CDR3: CASSSAGWGTGELFF
D: .
J: TRBJ2-2
V: TRBV5-6
size: .

DNA: TGTGCCAGCAGCCCCCCTCCAGGTAGCGGGGACACAGATACGCAGTATTTT
CDR3: CASSPPPGSGDTDTQYF
D: TRBD2
J: TRBJ2-3
V: TRBV7-9
size: .

DNA: TGTGCCAGCAGTGAAGCGACAGGGGGCCAAGAGACCCAGTACTTC
CDR3: CASSEATGGQETQYF
D: TRBD1
J: TRBJ2-5
V: TRBV6-1
size: .

DNA: TGTGCCAGCAGCTCCCACAGGGTAAGCACTGAAGCTTTCTTT
CDR3: CASSSHRVSTEAFF
D: .
J: TRBJ1-1
V: TRBV5-4
size: .

DNA: TGTGCCAGCAGTGAATTTGACAGGTTCGGTCAGCCCCAGCATTTT
CDR3: CASSEFDRFGQPQHF
D: .
J: TRBJ1-5
V: TRBV6-1
size: few

DNA: TGTGCCAGCAGCGCCAGACAGGGGGCAGTCACTGAAGCTTTCTTT
CDR3: CASSARQGAVTEAFF
D: TRBD1
J: TRBJ1-1
V: TRBV9
size: .

DNA: TGTGCCAGCAGCGTAGCTACCAGGGAGGGTGGGAACACTGAAGCTTTCTTT
CDR3: CASSVATREGGNTEAFF
D: .
J: TRBJ1-1
V: TRBV9
size: .

DNA: TGTGCCAGCAGTTACCGGGGGAGCGGGGGCGATGAGCAGTTCTTC
CDR3: CASSYRGSGGDEQFF
D: TRBD2
J: TRBJ2-1
V: TRBV6-5
size: .

DNA: TGTGCCAGCAGCTTAGGGGCGGGAAACACTGAAGCTTTCTTT
CDR3: CASSLGAGNTEAFF
D: .
J: TRBJ1-1
V: TRBV7-8
size: .

DNA: TGCAGCGTTGAGGGGGACGCCGGGGAGCTGTTTTTT
CDR3: CSVEGDAGELFF
D: .
J: TRBJ2-2
V: TRBV29-1
size: .

DNA: TGTGCCAGTAGTATCGGGACATCTAACACTGAAGCTTTCTTT
CDR3: CASSIGTSNTEAFF
D: .
J: TRBJ1-1
V: TRBV19
size: .

DNA: TGTGCCAGCAGCCAAGACCCGGCTAAACCGTTAGAGTACGAGCAGTACTTC
CDR3: CASSQDPAKPLEYEQYF
D: .
J: TRBJ2-7
V: TRBV4-2
size: .

DNA: TGTGCCAGCAGCTGGACAACCGGGACAGGGGCATACGAGCAGTACTTC
CDR3: CASSWTTGTGAYEQYF
D: TRBD1
J: TRBJ2-7
V: TRBV5-5
size: .

DNA: TGTGCCAGCAGAGACAGGGTGGCGACTGAAGCTTTCTTT
CDR3: CASRDRVATEAFF
D: TRBD1
J: TRBJ1-1
V: TRBV6-4
size: .

DNA: TGTGCCAGTAGTCCCAGGGGTTTTAGCTACGAGCAGTACTTC
CDR3: CASSPRGFSYEQYF
D: .
J: TRBJ2-7
V: TRBV19
size: .

DNA: TGTGCCAGCATGGGGGCGGTCAACTATGGCTACACCTTC
CDR3: CASMGAVNYGYTF
D: .
J: TRBJ1-2
V: TRBV6-1
size: .

DNA: TGTGCCAGCAGAGACAGGGTGACCCAAGGAACCGAGCAGTACTTC
CDR3: CASRDRVTQGTEQYF
D: TRBD1
J: TRBJ2-7
V: TRBV6-6
size: .

DNA: TGCGCCAGCAGCCTACAGGGGGCGGACCACAATGAGCAGTTCTTC
CDR3: CASSLQGADHNEQFF
D: TRBD1
J: TRBJ2-1
V: TRBV5-1
size: .

DNA: TGTGCCAGCTCACCCGAAAGGGCCACCCAGCATTTT
CDR3: CASSPERATQHF
D: .
J: TRBJ1-5
V: TRBV18
size: few

DNA: TGTGCCAGCAGTGTGAAGGTGACAGCATATGGCTACACCTTC
CDR3: CASSVKVTAYGYTF
D: .
J: TRBJ1-2
V: TRBV19
size: .